This T cell receptor (beta chain) was recovered during a study of blood T cell repertoires in COVID-19. Study background: The United States, Italy and Spain supplied acute and convalescent COVID-19 samples. PBMCs, B-cell-depleted T cells, or T cells were the source of the cDNA or gDNA that made up the material.

There are 23 residues in the CDR3. In germline, CDR1 is LGHNA, CDR2 YNFKEQ. The ends lost 3 bases at V and 5 bases at J; junction bases unmatched: 21. Authors' data handling: From reference gene primer amplification, estimates of nucleated cell counts were derived. Clones were sequenced by immunoSEQ multiplex PCR, and TCRdb holds only the in-frame ones, with some missing. The V and J calls and the clone size are those of that table, but D and trimming were determined from the DNA. The table lists under 200,000 clones, approximately 88% of them singletons. The chain is built from TRBV4-2 and TRBJ2-2; TRBD2 agrees at 16 bases. The origin of this receptor is a man aged 18-30 years with active or convalescent COVID-19. Input material: peripheral blood. CDR3 residues: CASSHHSKLSGLAGGRWTGELFF. Written as DNA, the CDR3 is TGTGCCAGCAGCCACCACTCAAAGCTATCGGGACTAGCGGGGGGGCGTTGGACCGGGGAGCTGTTTTTT.